These 10 T cell receptor beta chains came from one sample sequenced in a study of blood T cell repertoires in COVID-19. Produced via immunoSEQ multiplex PCR; TCRdb's table is partial and in-frame only. The sample lists under 200,000 clones, about 86% occurring once. The sample taken for sequencing was peripheral blood. Receptors were obtained from a human donor with acute or convalescent COVID-19. The donor label of this sample is uncertain.

V and J are TRBV6-5 and TRBJ1-4, with TRBD1 matching 8 bases. Germline V gene sequence: CDR1 MNHEY, CDR2 SVGAGI. The CDR3 loop spans 15 amino acids. Trimming removed 0 bases from V and 4 bases from J; junction bases left unmatched: 1. CDR3 residues: CASSYSTGDNEKLFF. The CDR3 DNA sequence: TGTGCCAGCAGTTACTCGACAGGGGATAATGAAAAACTGTTTTTT.

V and J are TRBV2 and TRBJ1-4, with D hard to call. Germline V gene lookup returns CDR1 SNHLY and CDR2 FYNNEI. Trimming pared 0 bases from V and 8 bases from J, leaving 16 bases between. This CDR3 has 16 amino acids. CDR3 nucleotide sequence: TGTGCCAGCAGTGAAGCCGGGATACAAGGGAAGGAAAAACTGTTTTTT. Its translation: CASSEAGIQGKEKLFF.

This chain links TRBV6-5 with TRBJ2-7; 8 nucleotides line up with TRBD1. The CDR3 covers 15 residues. Germline CDR1 and CDR2: MNHEY and SVGAGI. Trimming removed 0 bases from V and 6 bases from J; junction bases left unmatched: 7. CDR3 sequence reads: CASSYSRGQGAEQYF. In DNA form, the CDR3 reads TGTGCCAGCAGTTACTCGAGAGGTCAGGGGGCCGAGCAGTACTTC.

The rearrangement links TRBV6-2 or TRBV6-3 to TRBJ2-5, with 16 bases aligning to TRBD2. CDR1 and CDR2 from the germline V gene are MNHEY and SVGEGT. The CDR3 spans 17 residues. Trimming cost V 6 bases and J 4 bases; bases outside gene matches: 8. The CDR3 loop reads CASSLGTSGGVRETQYF. CDR3 DNA sequence: TGTGCCAGCAGCTTAGGGACTAGCGGGGGGGTTCGAGAGACCCAGTACTTC.

This clone was counted a single time. The chain combines TRBV19 with TRBJ2-2, with 11 bases lining up with TRBD2. J gave up 4 bases and V 6 bases, and 22 bases lay outside the gene matches. CDR1 and CDR2 (germline): LNHDA, SQIVND (reference sequence). The CDR3 is made up of 21 amino acids. This CDR3 is CASSPDTLGVAGGPSTGELFF. CDR3 coding DNA: TGTGCCAGTAGCCCAGACACCCTCGGGGTAGCGGGAGGGCCGAGCACCGGGGAGCTGTTTTTT.

The gene calls are TRBV5-8 and TRBJ2-7, with 10 bases matching TRBD1. The CDR3 is 17 residues long. Per germline, CDR1 SGHTS and CDR2 YDEGEE. V lost 2 bases and J lost 3; bases outside the gene matches: 11. The CDR3 DNA is TGTGCCAGCAGCTTAAGCGAGCTGGGGGACAGGGGCTACGAGCAGTACTTC. Its protein is CASSLSELGDRGYEQYF.

The chain is built from TRBV11-2 and TRBJ1-1; TRBD1 agrees at 8 bases. Germline V lookup: CDR1 SGHAT, CDR2 FQNNGV. V shed 5 bases, J shed 2 bases, and the junction held 7 bases outside the gene matches. The CDR3 runs to 15 residues. The DNA for the CDR3 is TGTGCCAGCAGCAGTCCCGGGACAGGTAACACTGAAGCTTTCTTT. This gives the protein CASSSPGTGNTEAFF.

This chain uses TRBV28 with TRBJ2-7, with TRBD2 matching over 10 bases. CDR1 is MDHEN and CDR2 is SYDVKM in the germline V gene. The CDR3 has 13 residues. J gave up 12 bases and V 8 bases, and 13 bases lay outside the gene matches. CDR3 loop: CASVAGGPVDPYF. The CDR3 DNA sequence: TGTGCCAGCGTAGCGGGAGGCCCGGTAGATCCGTACTTC.

The genes are TRBV29-1 and TRBJ2-3; 8 nucleotides match TRBD2. CDR3 size: 14 residues. Per germline, CDR1 SQVTM and CDR2 ANQGSEA. V was pared by 3 bases and J by 1 base, with 3 bases of the junction left unmatched. The CDR3 nucleotides are TGCAGCGTTGAGGGTAGCGGGGGCACAGATACGCAGTATTTT. Its translation: CSVEGSGGTDTQYF.

This clone appeared once. The rearrangement joins TRBV25-1 to TRBJ2-5, with 8 bases fitting TRBD1. The CDR3 has 16 residues. Looked up from germline, CDR1 is MGHDK and CDR2 is SYGVNS. With 3 bases clipped from V and 5 bases from J, the junction kept 11 bases outside the gene matches. Here the CDR3 DNA reads TGTGCCAGCAGTGATCCTTCGGCAGGGGGCGCGGAGACCCAGTACTTC. It is translated as CASSDPSAGGAETQYF.